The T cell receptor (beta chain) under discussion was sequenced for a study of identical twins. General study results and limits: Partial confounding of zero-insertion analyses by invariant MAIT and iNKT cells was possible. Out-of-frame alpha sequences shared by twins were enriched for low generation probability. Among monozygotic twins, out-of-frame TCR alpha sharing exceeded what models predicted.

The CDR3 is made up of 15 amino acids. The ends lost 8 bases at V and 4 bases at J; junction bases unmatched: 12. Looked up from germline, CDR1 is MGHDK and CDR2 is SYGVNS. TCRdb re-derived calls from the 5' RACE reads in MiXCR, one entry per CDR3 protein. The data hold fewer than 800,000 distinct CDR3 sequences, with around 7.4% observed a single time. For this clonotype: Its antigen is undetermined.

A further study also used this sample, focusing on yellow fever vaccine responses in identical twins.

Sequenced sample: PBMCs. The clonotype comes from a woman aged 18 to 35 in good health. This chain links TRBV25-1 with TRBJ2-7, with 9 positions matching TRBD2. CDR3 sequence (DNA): TGTGCCAGCTCAGGGCACGCGGGAGGGTCGTACGAGCAGTACTTC. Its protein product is CASSGHAGGSYEQYF.